This T cell receptor beta chain was profiled in a study of CD8 T cells in Susac syndrome. As for the study in general: Patients with Susac syndrome who were sequenced included more than 5 with active disease and eight or nine in remission. At blood draw, Susac syndrome patients were therapy-naive, on corticosteroids, or on intravenous immunoglobulin alone.

Germline-derived CDR1 and CDR2 are SQVTM and ANQGSEA. The junction had 3 bases not matched to a gene; V was cut back by 1 base and J by 7 bases. CDR3 size: 13 residues. Roughly 0.45 to 1 ug RNA was reverse transcribed with random hexamers. Using its own MiXCR run on the immunoSEQ multiplex PCR reads, TCRdb lists one record per CDR3 protein. This table holds about 150,000 distinct CDR3 sequences, roughly 95% found once. Sequencing of TCR beta drew on CD8+ and CD4+ T cells from blood. The chain uses TRBV29-1 and TRBJ1-2; 10 bases are a match to TRBD1. The source is a human donor with Susac syndrome. Material: CD4+ T cells from PBMCs. The CDR3 region is CSVEGQGASGYTF. CDR3 in DNA: TGCAGCGTTGAAGGACAGGGGGCGAGTGGCTACACCTTC.